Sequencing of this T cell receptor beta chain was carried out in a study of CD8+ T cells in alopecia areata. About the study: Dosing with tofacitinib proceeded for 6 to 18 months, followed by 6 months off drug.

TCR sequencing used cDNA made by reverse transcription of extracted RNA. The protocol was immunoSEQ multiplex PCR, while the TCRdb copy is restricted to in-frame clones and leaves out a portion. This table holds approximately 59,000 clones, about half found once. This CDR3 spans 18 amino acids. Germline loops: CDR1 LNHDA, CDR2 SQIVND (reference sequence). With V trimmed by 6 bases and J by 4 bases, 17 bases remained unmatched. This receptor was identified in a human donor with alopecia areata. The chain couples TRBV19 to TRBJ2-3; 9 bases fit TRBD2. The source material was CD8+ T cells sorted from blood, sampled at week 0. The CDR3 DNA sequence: TGTGCCAGTAGCCCCCCCGAGGTAGCGGGAGATGCCTCAGATACGCAGTATTTT. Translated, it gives CASSPPEVAGDASDTQYF. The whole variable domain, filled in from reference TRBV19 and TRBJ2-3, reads DGGITQSPKYLFRKEGQNVTLSCEQNLNHDAMYWYRQDPGQGLRLIYYSQIVNDFQKGDIAEGYSVSREKKESFPLTVTSAQKNPTAFYLCASSPPEVAGDASDTQYFGPGTRLTVL.